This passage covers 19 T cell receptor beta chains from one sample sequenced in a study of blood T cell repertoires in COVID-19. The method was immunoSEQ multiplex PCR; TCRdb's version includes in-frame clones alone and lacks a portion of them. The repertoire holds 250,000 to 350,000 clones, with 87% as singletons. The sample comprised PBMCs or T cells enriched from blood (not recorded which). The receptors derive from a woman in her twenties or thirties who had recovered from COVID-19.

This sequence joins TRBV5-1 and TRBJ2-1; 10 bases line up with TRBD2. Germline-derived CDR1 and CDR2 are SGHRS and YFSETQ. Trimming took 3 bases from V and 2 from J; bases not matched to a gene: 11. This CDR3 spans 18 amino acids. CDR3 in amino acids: CASSSPGSGGVPYNEQFF. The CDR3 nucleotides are TGCGCCAGCAGCTCCCCGGGGAGCGGGGGGGTCCCCTACAATGAGCAGTTCTTC.

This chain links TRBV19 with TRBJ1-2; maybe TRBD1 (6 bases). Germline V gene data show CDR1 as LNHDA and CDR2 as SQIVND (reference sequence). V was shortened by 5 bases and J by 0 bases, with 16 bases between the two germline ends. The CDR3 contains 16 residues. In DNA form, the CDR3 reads TGTGCCAGTAGTTTTTACGGGACACCCGCTAACTATGGCTACACCTTC. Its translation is CASSFYGTPANYGYTF.

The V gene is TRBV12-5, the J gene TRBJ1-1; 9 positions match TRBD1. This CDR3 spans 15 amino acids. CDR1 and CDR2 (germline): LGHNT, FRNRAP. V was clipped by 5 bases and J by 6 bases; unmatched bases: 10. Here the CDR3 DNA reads TGTGCTAGTGGTAAACCGACAGGGGGTTTACCTGAAGCTTTCTTT. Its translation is CASGKPTGGLPEAFF.

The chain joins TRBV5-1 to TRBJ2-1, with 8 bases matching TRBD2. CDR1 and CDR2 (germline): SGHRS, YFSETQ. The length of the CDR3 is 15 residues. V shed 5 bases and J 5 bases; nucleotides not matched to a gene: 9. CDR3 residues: CASSFPGLEHNEQFF. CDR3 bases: TGCGCCAGCAGTTTCCCGGGACTAGAACACAATGAGCAGTTCTTC.

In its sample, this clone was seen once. CDR3 protein: CASRAGVWSFF. The CDR3 bases are TGTGCCAGCAGGGCAGGGGTCTGGTCTTTCTTT. The chain employs TRBV12-3 or TRBV12-4 and TRBJ1-1, with D possibly being TRBD1 (6 bases). The CDR3 is made up of 11 amino acids. V lost 6 bases and J 12 bases, leaving 14 bases between the germline ends.

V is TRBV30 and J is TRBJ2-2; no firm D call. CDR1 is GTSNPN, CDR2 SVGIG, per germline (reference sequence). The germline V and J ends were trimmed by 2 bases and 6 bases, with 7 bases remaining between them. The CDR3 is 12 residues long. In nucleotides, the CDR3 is TGTGCCTGGAGTTCGGGTTCCGGGGAGCTGTTTTTT. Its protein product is CAWSSGSGELFF. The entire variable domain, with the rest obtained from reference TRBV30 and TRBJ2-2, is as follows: SQTIHQWPATLVQPVGSPLSLECTVEGTSNPNLYWYRQAAGRGLQLLFYSVGIGQISSEVPQNLSASRPQDRQFILSSKKLLLSDSGFYLCAWSSGSGELFFGEGSRLTVL.

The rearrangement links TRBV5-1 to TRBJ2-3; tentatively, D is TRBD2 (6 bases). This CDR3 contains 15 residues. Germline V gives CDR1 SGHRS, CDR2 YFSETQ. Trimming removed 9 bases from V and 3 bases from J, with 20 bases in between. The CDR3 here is CATQPSGLMTDTQYF. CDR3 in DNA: TGCGCCACCCAGCCCTCGGGACTCATGACAGATACGCAGTATTTT.

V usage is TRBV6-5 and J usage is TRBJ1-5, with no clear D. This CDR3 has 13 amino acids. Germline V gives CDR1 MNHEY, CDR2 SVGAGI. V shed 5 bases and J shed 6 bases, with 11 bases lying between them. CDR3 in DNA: TGTGCCAGCAGTACCCGCCGGGGTCAGCCCCAGCATTTT. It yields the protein CASSTRRGQPQHF.

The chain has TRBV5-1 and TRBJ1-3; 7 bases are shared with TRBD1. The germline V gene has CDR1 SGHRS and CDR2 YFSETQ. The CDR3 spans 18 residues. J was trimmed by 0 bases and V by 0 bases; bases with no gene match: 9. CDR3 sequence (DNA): TGCGCCAGCAGCTTGGCCGCGCCGGGACAGATCTCTGGAAACACCATATATTTT. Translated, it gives CASSLAAPGQISGNTIYF. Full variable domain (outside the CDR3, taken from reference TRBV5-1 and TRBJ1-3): KAGVTQTPRYLIKTRGQQVTLSCSPISGHRSVSWYQQTPGQGLQFLFEYFSETQRNKGNFPGRFSGRQFSNSRSEMNVSTLELGDSALYLCASSLAAPGQISGNTIYFGEGSWLTVV.

In DNA, the CDR3 is TGTGCCAGCAGCGGGACATACGCCGAGCAGTACTTC. This sequence encodes CASSGTYAEQYF. The chain recombines TRBV6-2 or TRBV6-3 with TRBJ2-7; D may be TRBD1 (6 bases). The CDR3 loop spans 12 amino acids. Germline CDR1 is MNHEY and CDR2 is SVGEGT. The V gene lost 6 bases and the J gene lost 6 bases, with 12 bases spanning the gap.

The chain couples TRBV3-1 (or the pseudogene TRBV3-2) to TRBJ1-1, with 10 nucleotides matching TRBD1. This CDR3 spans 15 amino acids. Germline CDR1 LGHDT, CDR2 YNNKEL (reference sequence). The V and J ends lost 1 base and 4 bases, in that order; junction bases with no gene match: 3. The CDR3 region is CASSQGQGARTEAFF. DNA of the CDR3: TGTGCCAGCAGCCAAGGACAGGGGGCGCGCACTGAAGCTTTCTTT.

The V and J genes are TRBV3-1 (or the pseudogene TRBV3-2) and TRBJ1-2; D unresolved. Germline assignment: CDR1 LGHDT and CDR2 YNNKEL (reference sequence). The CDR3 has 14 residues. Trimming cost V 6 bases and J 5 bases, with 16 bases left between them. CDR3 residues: CASSRLVHWYGYTF. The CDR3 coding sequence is TGTGCCAGCAGTCGCCTGGTGCACTGGTATGGCTACACCTTC.

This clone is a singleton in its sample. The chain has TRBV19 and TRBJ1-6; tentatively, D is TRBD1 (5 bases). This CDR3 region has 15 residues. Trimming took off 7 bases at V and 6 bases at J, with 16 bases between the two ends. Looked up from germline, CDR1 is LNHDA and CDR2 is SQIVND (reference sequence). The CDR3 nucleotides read TGTGCCAGTACCGCCGGGAGGGGACGTAATTCACCCCTCCACTTT. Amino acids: CASTAGRGRNSPLHF.

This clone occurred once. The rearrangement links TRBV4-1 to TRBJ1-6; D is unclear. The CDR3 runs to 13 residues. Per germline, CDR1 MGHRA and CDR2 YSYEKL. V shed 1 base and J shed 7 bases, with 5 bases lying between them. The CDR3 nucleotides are TGCGCCAGCAGCCAAGGTCAGAATTCACCCCTCCACTTT. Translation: CASSQGQNSPLHF.

The CDR3 here is CSVGAPSYGYTF. The CDR3 DNA follows: TGCAGCGTTGGGGCACCGTCCTATGGCTACACCTTC. The chain uses TRBV29-1 and TRBJ1-2; D uncertain. Germline lookup yields CDR1 SQVTM and CDR2 ANQGSEA. The V and J ends lost 4 bases and 4 bases respectively, with 10 bases between them. The CDR3 runs to 12 residues.

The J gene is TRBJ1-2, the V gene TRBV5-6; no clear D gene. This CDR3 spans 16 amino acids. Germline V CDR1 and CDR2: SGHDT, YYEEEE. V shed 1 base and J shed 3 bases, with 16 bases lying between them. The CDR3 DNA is TGTGCCAGCAGCTTGAAATCTCGCGGCAGACACTATGGCTACACCTTC. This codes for CASSLKSRGRHYGYTF.

The CDR3 nucleotides are TGTGCCAGTACTAGCGGGGGGTCCTACAATGAGCAGTTCTTC. Its translation is CASTSGGSYNEQFF. The chain links TRBV6-5 to TRBJ2-1; 12 bases align to TRBD2. The V gene's germline CDR1 is MNHEY and CDR2 SVGAGI. V lost 9 bases, J lost 1 base, and 1 base stayed unmatched. The CDR3 runs 14 residues.

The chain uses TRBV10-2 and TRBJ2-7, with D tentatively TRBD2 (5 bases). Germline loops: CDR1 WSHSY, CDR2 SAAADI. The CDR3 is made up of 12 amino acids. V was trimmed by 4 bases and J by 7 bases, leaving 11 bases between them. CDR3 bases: TGCGCCAGCAGTGGGCGCTCGGGGGAGCAGTACTTC. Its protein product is CASSGRSGEQYF.

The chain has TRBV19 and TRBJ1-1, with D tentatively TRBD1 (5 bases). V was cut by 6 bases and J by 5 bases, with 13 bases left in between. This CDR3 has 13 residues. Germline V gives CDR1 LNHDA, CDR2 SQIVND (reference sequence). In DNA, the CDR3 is TGTGCCAGTAGCGCCCAGGGCCGAACTGAAGCTTTCTTT. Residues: CASSAQGRTEAFF.